These 27 T cell receptor beta chains were all obtained from the same sample, sequenced in a study of blood T cell repertoires in COVID-19. Using immunoSEQ multiplex PCR, the repertoire was profiled, and TCRdb retains in-frame clones only, with some absent. The sample lists about 190,000 clones, 88% seen once, with approximately 4.4% in the top ten. The material sequenced was peripheral blood. All receptors come from a human donor in a cohort sampled during active COVID-19.

The chain carries TRBV19 and TRBJ2-2; 9 bases line up with TRBD2. V lost 5 bases, J lost 2 bases, and 15 bases stayed unmatched. The CDR3 is 19 residues long. Germline V gene lookup returns CDR1 LNHDA and CDR2 SQIVND (reference sequence). CDR3 region: CASSPVRGGGATNTGELFF. The CDR3 DNA reads as TGTGCCAGTAGTCCGGTACGAGGCGGGGGGGCGACAAACACCGGGGAGCTGTTTTTT.

V usage is TRBV10-1 and J usage is TRBJ2-3; 9 bases match TRBD1. The ends lost 6 bases at V and 2 bases at J; junction bases unmatched: 6. Germline CDR1 reads WNHNN; CDR2 reads SYGVQD (reference sequence). This CDR3 is 15 amino acids long. The CDR3 is CASREQGADTDTQYF. CDR3 DNA sequence: TGCGCCAGCAGGGAACAGGGGGCAGACACAGATACGCAGTATTTT.

V gene TRBV28 combines with J gene TRBJ1-2; 11 bases fit TRBD1. Per germline, CDR1 MDHEN and CDR2 SYDVKM. The CDR3 consists of 14 residues. V lost 6 bases and J lost 5; bases outside the gene matches: 5. For the CDR3, the DNA is TGTGCCAGCAGAGGACAGGGGGCCCCTTATGGCTACACCTTC. Protein: CASRGQGAPYGYTF.

This clone was detected only once. The genes are TRBV4-1 and TRBJ1-1; 8 bases match TRBD1. Trimming cost V 6 bases and J 11 bases; bases outside gene matches: 5. This CDR3 contains 11 residues. CDR1 and CDR2 (germline): MGHRA, YSYEKL. CDR3 residues: CASSPGTGAFF. For the CDR3, the DNA is TGCGCCAGCAGTCCCGGGACAGGTGCTTTCTTT.

The chain employs TRBV19 and TRBJ1-3; 9 positions agree with TRBD1. The length of the CDR3 is 13 residues. Per germline, CDR1 LNHDA and CDR2 SQIVND (reference sequence). Losses at the gene ends were 9 bases for V and 6 bases for J; bases not matched to a gene: 6. This CDR3 reads CASVGQGKNTIYF. Written as DNA, the CDR3 is TGTGCCAGCGTCGGACAGGGGAAAAACACCATATATTTT.

This clone was detected only once. The rearrangement uses TRBV5-1 and TRBJ2-1, with a tentative D call TRBD2 (5 bases). The germline CDR1 and CDR2 sequences are SGHRS and YFSETQ. V was shortened by 1 base and J by 5 bases, with 10 bases between the two germline ends. The CDR3 totals 14 residues. The CDR3 sequence is CASSLMPGDNEQFF. In nucleotides, the CDR3 is TGCGCCAGCAGCTTGATGCCCGGGGACAATGAGCAGTTCTTC.

V usage is TRBV5-1 and J usage is TRBJ2-1; D gene ambiguous. Germline CDR1 and CDR2: SGHRS and YFSETQ. This CDR3 region has 14 residues. Trimming took 0 bases from V and 7 from J, leaving 11 bases between them. For the CDR3, the DNA is TGCGCCAGCAGCTTGGGCACCCCACAGAATGAGCAGTTCTTC. Protein product: CASSLGTPQNEQFF. Using reference TRBV5-1 and TRBJ2-1 for the parts outside the CDR3, the full variable domain is KAGVTQTPRYLIKTRGQQVTLSCSPISGHRSVSWYQQTPGQGLQFLFEYFSETQRNKGNFPGRFSGRQFSNSRSEMNVSTLELGDSALYLCASSLGTPQNEQFFGPGTRLTVL.

The chain carries TRBV7-9 and TRBJ1-2; D ambiguous. There are 15 residues in the CDR3. V was shortened by 5 bases and J by 11 bases, with 24 bases between the two germline ends. Germline CDR1 is SEHNR and CDR2 is FQNEAQ (reference sequence). The CDR3 coding sequence is TGTGCCAGCAGCCCCCAACCGGGTATCGGTGTTGGGTACACCTTC. The encoded protein is CASSPQPGIGVGYTF.

This sequence joins TRBV12-3 or TRBV12-4 and TRBJ1-1; D remains unclear. CDR3 size: 12 residues. V gave up 6 bases and J gave up 6 bases, with 11 bases separating them. This CDR3 is CASSGRQPEAFF. CDR3 nucleotide sequence: TGTGCCAGCAGCGGCCGACAACCTGAAGCTTTCTTT.

V and J are TRBV2 and TRBJ2-7; 8 bases line up with TRBD1. This CDR3 has 13 amino acids. Germline V gene data show CDR1 as SNHLY and CDR2 as FYNNEI. With 5 bases clipped from V and 6 bases from J, the junction kept 6 bases outside the gene matches. The CDR3 sequence is CASSLAGQGEQYF. CDR3 in DNA: TGTGCCAGCAGTCTTGCTGGACAGGGCGAGCAGTACTTC. Using reference TRBV2 and TRBJ2-7 for the parts outside the CDR3, the full variable domain is EPEVTQTPSHQVTQMGQEVILRCVPISNHLYFYWYRQILGQKVEFLVSFYNNEISEKSEIFDDQFSVERPDGSNFTLKIRSTKLEDSAMYFCASSLAGQGEQYFGPGTRLTVT.

This chain links TRBV10-1 with TRBJ2-1, with TRBD2 as a possible D gene (6 bases). In germline, CDR1 is WNHNN, CDR2 SYGVQD (reference sequence). This CDR3 spans 14 amino acids. Trimming pared 3 bases from V and 4 bases from J, leaving 10 bases between. CDR3: CASSEGLPYNEQFF. CDR3 DNA: TGCGCCAGCAGTGAAGGACTACCATACAATGAGCAGTTCTTC.

The genes are TRBV28 and TRBJ2-7, with a possible D match to TRBD1 (5 bases). The V end lost 3 bases, the J end lost 3 bases, and 9 bases lay between the germline ends. This CDR3 is built from 13 residues. Looked up from germline, CDR1 is MDHEN and CDR2 is SYDVKM. The CDR3 loop reads CASSLAGIYEQYF. CDR3 DNA: TGTGCCAGCAGTTTGGCAGGGATCTACGAGCAGTACTTC. The full variable domain, in which reference TRBV28 and TRBJ2-7 provide the parts outside the CDR3, is DVKVTQSSRYLVKRTGEKVFLECVQDMDHENMFWYRQDPGLGLRLIYFSYDVKMKEKGDIPEGYSVSREKKERFSLILESASTNQTSMYLCASSLAGIYEQYFGPGTRLTVT.

Only one count was recorded for this clone. The chain has TRBV7-9 and TRBJ1-1; D remains ambiguous. The CDR3 contains 16 residues. CDR1 is SEHNR, CDR2 FQNEAQ, per germline (reference sequence). The germline V and J ends were trimmed by 1 base and 2 bases, with 14 bases remaining between them. The CDR3 DNA follows: TGTGCCAGCAGCTTAGTTTTCCGAGGCAACAACACTGAAGCTTTCTTT. It encodes CASSLVFRGNNTEAFF. The full variable domain, in which reference TRBV7-9 and TRBJ1-1 provide the parts outside the CDR3, is DTGVSQNPRHKITKRGQNVTFRCDPISEHNRLYWYRQTLGQGPEFLTYFQNEAQLEKSRLLSDRFSAERPKGSFSTLEIQRTEQGDSAMYLCASSLVFRGNNTEAFFGQGTRLTVV.

This chain links TRBV7-2 with TRBJ1-3, with TRBD1 matching 10 bases. Losses at the gene ends were 0 bases for V and 8 bases for J; bases not matched to a gene: 10. There are 17 residues in the CDR3. CDR1 is SGHTA and CDR2 is FQGNSA in the germline V gene. DNA for the CDR3: TGTGCCAGCAGCTTAGCCGTAGGTGGGACAGGGGCGCACACCATATATTTT. Protein product: CASSLAVGGTGAHTIYF.

The V and J genes are TRBV3-1 (or the pseudogene TRBV3-2) and TRBJ1-2; 8 bases line up with TRBD1. The CDR3 consists of 15 residues. The J segment lost 7 bases and the V segment lost 0 bases, leaving 7 bases of the junction unmatched. In germline, CDR1 is LGHDT, CDR2 YNNKEL (reference sequence). CDR3 sequence (DNA): TGTGCCAGCAGCCAAGAATCGGCAGGGGGCGTTGGCTACACCTTC. Its translation is CASSQESAGGVGYTF.

This chain uses TRBV28 with TRBJ1-5, with 11 bases lining up with TRBD1. The V segment lost 6 bases and the J segment 3 bases; nucleotides outside the gene matches: 10. Germline values: CDR1 MDHEN, CDR2 SYDVKM. The CDR3 is 17 amino acids. The CDR3 loop is CASRSPGQGAYNQPQHF. The CDR3 DNA reads as TGTGCCAGCAGATCACCCGGACAGGGGGCGTACAATCAGCCCCAGCATTTT.

The rearrangement links TRBV5-8 to TRBJ1-5; D perhaps matches TRBD1 (6 bases). Per the germline V gene, CDR1 is SGHTS and CDR2 is YDEGEE. Trimming removed 0 bases from V and 0 bases from J, with 7 bases in between. The CDR3 contains 15 residues. CDR3 sequence reads: CASSLGTVSNQPQHF. CDR3 coding DNA: TGTGCCAGCAGCTTGGGGACAGTTAGCAATCAGCCCCAGCATTTT.

This clone was observed a single time. This rearrangement joins TRBV5-1 to TRBJ2-7, with 9 bases aligning to TRBD1. V shed 2 bases, J shed 3 bases, and the junction held 6 bases outside the gene matches. This CDR3 contains 15 residues. The germline CDR1 and CDR2 sequences are SGHRS and YFSETQ. CDR3 nucleotide sequence: TGCGCCAGCAGCTTTGGTGGGACAGGGAACTACGAGCAGTACTTC. Translated: CASSFGGTGNYEQYF.

The chain employs TRBV5-4 and TRBJ2-7; D is perhaps TRBD2 (6 bases). The germline V and J ends were trimmed by 0 bases and 2 bases, with 18 bases remaining between them. The CDR3 has 17 amino acids. Germline V gives CDR1 SGHNT, CDR2 YYREEE (reference sequence). CDR3 residues: CASSLAGGRGGTYEQYF. The CDR3 DNA sequence: TGTGCCAGCAGCTTGGCCGGAGGGCGGGGTGGGACCTACGAGCAGTACTTC.

The rearrangement links TRBV28 to TRBJ2-6; the match to TRBD2 covers 8 bases. After removal of 5 bases from V and 10 bases from J, the junction contained 7 bases not matched to a gene. The CDR3 is 14 residues long. Germline V lookup: CDR1 MDHEN, CDR2 SYDVKM. CDR3 in DNA: TGTGCCAGCAGTCGGCGGGAGGCACCGAACGTCCTGACTTTC. Its protein is CASSRREAPNVLTF.

In the case of this clone: Other DNA sequences in the same sample also yield this CDR3. The chain is built from TRBV2 and TRBJ1-5; D is unclear. Germline assignment: CDR1 SNHLY and CDR2 FYNNEI. V was clipped by 3 bases and J by 0 bases, with 6 bases between them. The CDR3 covers 14 residues. CDR3 in amino acids: CASSEGLSNQPQHF. The CDR3 nucleotides read TGTGCCAGCAGTGAGGGCCTTAGCAATCAGCCCCAGCATTTT.

On this clone: The sample holds other DNA sequences that translate to the same CDR3. J is TRBJ2-6 and V is TRBV11-3; no firm D call. V was trimmed by 5 bases and J by 2 bases, leaving 4 bases between them. The CDR3 runs to 13 residues. From germline, CDR1 is SGHNT and CDR2 YENEEA. The chain's CDR3 is CASSPTGANVLTF. The CDR3, as DNA: TGTGCCAGCAGCCCCACTGGGGCCAACGTCCTGACTTTC.

The sample holds a few counts of this clone. The V gene is TRBV5-4, the J gene TRBJ1-2, with TRBD1 matching over 10 bases. Trimming cost V 5 bases and J 8 bases; bases outside gene matches: 9. The length of the CDR3 is 14 residues. Looked up from germline, CDR1 is SGHNT and CDR2 is YYREEE (reference sequence). CDR3 loop: CASRLGQGVIGYTF. Written as DNA, the CDR3 is TGTGCCAGCAGACTCGGACAGGGGGTCATAGGCTACACCTTC.

The chain recombines TRBV28 with TRBJ2-5; 7 nucleotides line up with TRBD2. The length of the CDR3 is 15 residues. The germline gives CDR1 MDHEN, CDR2 SYDVKM. The junction had 9 bases not matched to a gene; V was cut back by 6 bases and J by 2 bases. The CDR3 region has the DNA TGTGCCAGCAGCCCCGGGGGGTACAGACAAGAGACCCAGTACTTC. Amino acids: CASSPGGYRQETQYF.

The V and J genes are TRBV28 and TRBJ2-7; TRBD2 matches 14 bases. Germline V gene data show CDR1 as MDHEN and CDR2 as SYDVKM. The V segment lost 4 bases and the J segment 0 bases; nucleotides outside the gene matches: 8. The CDR3 has 18 amino acids. The CDR3 DNA sequence: TGTGCCAGCAGTTCCGGACTAGCGGGAGGACTCAGCTCCTACGAGCAGTACTTC. Amino acids: CASSSGLAGGLSSYEQYF.

The chain couples TRBV10-3 to TRBJ2-3, with D possibly TRBD2 on 5 matching bases. CDR3 length: 16 residues. The ends were cut back, 0 bases at V and 4 bases at J, with 14 bases in the middle. Germline loops: CDR1 ENHRY, CDR2 SYGVKD. CDR3 sequence: CAISESLGRLADTQYF. The CDR3 region has the DNA TGTGCCATCAGTGAGTCTCTGGGGAGACTTGCAGATACGCAGTATTTT.

The CDR3 loop is CASSRRDRADTGELFF. Written as DNA, the CDR3 is TGTGCCAGCTCACGCCGGGACAGGGCGGACACCGGGGAGCTGTTTTTT. The chain joins TRBV18 to TRBJ2-2, with TRBD1 matching 9 bases. This CDR3 has 16 amino acids. Germline trimming cut 4 bases from V and 3 bases from J; bases unmatched to any gene: 6. Germline CDR1 reads KGHSH; CDR2 reads LQKENI.